The clone carrying this T cell receptor (beta chain) was counted between two and nine times. The antigen is not known. One entry per CDR3 protein, called by TCRdb with MiXCR from the reads. The data show some 700,000 distinct CDR3 sequences, about 30% seen once. The CDR3 has 15 amino acids. Per the germline V gene, CDR1 is SGHAT and CDR2 is FQNNGV. V was pared by 5 bases and J by 5 bases, with 11 bases of the junction left unmatched. This entry belongs to a study of T cell repertoires in cytomegalovirus infection. This receptor was identified in a human donor in good health (CMV status not recorded). Some clones in this sample may be carry-over from other donors' samples. Source: cultured PBMCs, taken from culture after CMV antigen stimulation. The J gene is TRBJ1-2, the V gene TRBV11-2; 7 positions agree with TRBD1. CDR3 in DNA: TGTGCCAGCAGCCGCATTAATCAGGGGGGATATGGCTACACCTTC. This sequence encodes CASSRINQGGYGYTF. The full variable domain, completed using reference TRBV11-2 and TRBJ1-2, is EAGVAQSPRYKIIEKRQSVAFWCNPISGHATLYWYQQILGQGPKLLIQFQNNGVVDDSQLPKDRFSAERLKGVDSTLKIQPAKLEDSAVYLCASSRINQGGYGYTFGSGTRLTVV.